The 29 T cell receptor beta chains below all came from one sample that was sequenced in a study of T cell changes during pregnancy in multiple sclerosis. Libraries were prepared by immunoSEQ multiplex PCR; TCRdb keeps only in-frame clonotypes and omits some of them. The sample has roughly 20,000 clones, about 85% seen once. This material consisted of CD8+ T cells from peripheral blood mononuclear cells, taken in the third trimester of pregnancy. The source is a female donor in good health, enrolled as a control in a pregnancy study.

This chain uses TRBV6-4 with TRBJ2-2; D perhaps matches TRBD2 (5 bases). Between the trimmed V and J ends, which lost 5 bases and 1 base, there was a span of 5 bases. The germline V gene has CDR1 MRHNA and CDR2 SNTAGT. The CDR3 consists of 13 residues. CDR3 bases: TGTGCCAGCAGTAGCGGGAACACCGGGGAGCTGTTTTTT. It yields the protein CASSSGNTGELFF.

DNA for the CDR3: TGCGCCAGCAGCCAAGATCGGTGGGGAGGGGAGGTTGGCTACACCTTC. Amino acids: CASSQDRWGGEVGYTF. The V call is TRBV4-1, the J call TRBJ1-2, with D tentatively TRBD1 (5 bases). This CDR3 contains 16 residues. The V gene lost 0 bases and the J gene lost 7 bases, with 18 bases spanning the gap. Germline CDR1 MGHRA, CDR2 YSYEKL.

CDR3 DNA: TGCGCCAGCAGATCTAAGACAGCACCCAAGAGGGGCTACACCTTC. This encodes CASRSKTAPKRGYTF. The rearrangement joins TRBV4-1 to TRBJ1-2; D perhaps matches TRBD1 (5 bases). V dropped 6 bases and J dropped 8 bases, with 22 bases sitting between them. The length of the CDR3 is 15 residues. Germline V CDR1 and CDR2: MGHRA, YSYEKL.

The chain joins TRBV4-1 to TRBJ2-7, with TRBD1 identical over 8 bases. V shed 4 bases and J 2 bases; nucleotides not matched to a gene: 7. Per germline, CDR1 MGHRA and CDR2 YSYEKL. This CDR3 has 15 residues. The CDR3 DNA follows: TGCGCCAGCAGCCCCGCCGGGACAGGCGCCTACGAGCAGTACTTC. Translating it yields CASSPAGTGAYEQYF.

V gene TRBV27 combines with J gene TRBJ2-1; 8 nucleotides match TRBD2. Per germline, CDR1 MNHEY and CDR2 SMNVEV (reference sequence). Trimming at V came to 0 bases and at J to 10 bases, leaving 11 bases not matched to a gene. CDR3 length: 16 residues. CDR3 residues: CASSLSGTSTSREQFF. The DNA of the CDR3 is TGTGCCAGCAGTTTATCGGGGACTAGTACTTCCAGGGAGCAGTTCTTC.

The chain carries TRBV6-5 and TRBJ1-1; D might be TRBD1 (5 bases). V was trimmed by 0 bases and J by 7 bases, leaving 12 bases between them. The CDR3 has 14 amino acids. The germline V gene encodes CDR1 MNHEY and CDR2 SVGAGI. CDR3 amino acids: CASSYSGVGGEAFF. CDR3 sequence (DNA): TGTGCCAGCAGTTACTCTGGGGTCGGGGGTGAAGCTTTCTTT.

The chain carries TRBV10-3 and TRBJ2-1, with a weak D call TRBD2 (5 bases). CDR1 is ENHRY and CDR2 is SYGVKD in the germline V gene. The CDR3 is 15 amino acids. Trimming cost V 10 bases and J 0 bases, with 16 bases left between them. CDR3 DNA sequence: TGTGCCACCTCCCCCGAGGGTTTCTCCTACAATGAGCAGTTCTTC. It yields the protein CATSPEGFSYNEQFF.

The chain combines TRBV11-2 with TRBJ1-1; TRBD1 is a possible D gene (6 bases). The V gene's germline CDR1 is SGHAT and CDR2 FQNNGV. V was clipped by 1 base and J by 1 base, with 16 bases between them. The CDR3 runs to 17 residues. The CDR3 DNA sequence: TGTGCCAGCAGCTTAGTAGGGTCAGGGGACGGGAACACTGAAGCTTTCTTT. Its protein product is CASSLVGSGDGNTEAFF.

The chain carries TRBV7-9 and TRBJ2-7; D may be TRBD1 (6 bases). Germline CDR1 reads SEHNR; CDR2 reads FQNEAQ (reference sequence). The length of the CDR3 is 12 residues. Trimming shortened V by 5 bases and J by 2 bases, and 7 bases separated the two germline ends. The CDR3 coding sequence is TGTGCCAGCAGCCAGGGGACCTACGAGCAGTACTTC. Translation gives CASSQGTYEQYF. Full variable domain (rest looked up from reference TRBV7-9 and TRBJ2-7): DTGVSQNPRHKITKRGQNVTFRCDPISEHNRLYWYRQTLGQGPEFLTYFQNEAQLEKSRLLSDRFSAERPKGSFSTLEIQRTEQGDSAMYLCASSQGTYEQYFGPGTRLTVT.

The chain joins TRBV14 to TRBJ1-4; maybe TRBD1 (5 bases). The germline V gene has CDR1 SGHDN and CDR2 FVKESK. V was shortened by 4 bases and J by 1 base, with 16 bases between the two germline ends. This CDR3 region has 17 residues. The CDR3 here is CASSRWTFAETNEKLFF. The CDR3 bases are TGTGCCAGCAGCCGGTGGACATTCGCGGAAACTAATGAAAAACTGTTTTTT.

CDR3: CASSTRTGRVDGYTF. The CDR3 nucleotides are TGTGCCAGCAGTACCCGGACAGGGCGGGTGGATGGCTACACCTTC. The V and J genes are TRBV6-5 and TRBJ1-2, with 8 bases that match TRBD1. Germline V lookup: CDR1 MNHEY, CDR2 SVGAGI. There are 15 residues in the CDR3. The J segment lost 6 bases and the V segment lost 5 bases, leaving 11 bases of the junction unmatched.

The rearrangement links TRBV10-3 to TRBJ2-2; 9 bases line up with TRBD2. Germline V gene lookup returns CDR1 ENHRY and CDR2 SYGVKD. Trimming cost V 10 bases and J 6 bases; bases outside gene matches: 9. This CDR3 is built from 14 residues. CDR3 in amino acids: CATKGGGASGELFF. Written as DNA, the CDR3 is TGTGCCACCAAGGGCGGGGGGGCGTCCGGGGAGCTGTTTTTT.

The genes are TRBV7-8 and TRBJ1-1; D possibly corresponds to TRBD1 (5 bases). The V gene lost 5 bases and the J gene lost 4 bases, with 14 bases spanning the gap. Per germline, CDR1 SGHVS and CDR2 FQNEAQ. This CDR3 region has 14 residues. CDR3 in DNA: TGTGCCAGCAGCGCCGAGGCAGGGTTCACTGAAGCTTTCTTT. It encodes CASSAEAGFTEAFF.

This chain connects TRBV4-3 to TRBJ2-3, with D perhaps matching TRBD1 (5 bases). CDR3 size: 14 residues. The ends were cut back, 4 bases at V and 6 bases at J, with 14 bases in the middle. Germline CDR1 is LGHNA and CDR2 is YSLEER. The CDR3 here is CASSPKGRWDTQYF. The CDR3 DNA reads as TGCGCCAGCAGCCCGAAGGGGCGTTGGGATACGCAGTATTTT.

The CDR3 here is CASSDLGEQYF. CDR3 coding DNA: TGTGCCAGCAGCGACTTGGGCGAGCAGTACTTC. The chain employs TRBV7-8 and TRBJ2-7; D not certain. The CDR3 consists of 11 residues. V shed 5 bases and J shed 6 bases, with 8 bases lying between them. Germline V gives CDR1 SGHVS, CDR2 FQNEAQ.

The chain carries TRBV7-9 and TRBJ1-1; 9 nucleotides agree with TRBD1. V trimming: 2 bases; J trimming: 1 base; junction bases outside the gene matches: 8. The CDR3 loop spans 17 amino acids. Germline values: CDR1 SEHNR, CDR2 FQNEAQ (reference sequence). CDR3 amino acids: CASSLRRQGVRNTEAFF. CDR3 sequence (DNA): TGTGCCAGCAGCTTACGCCGACAGGGGGTCAGGAACACTGAAGCTTTCTTT. The full variable domain, completed using reference TRBV7-9 and TRBJ1-1, is DTGVSQNPRHKITKRGQNVTFRCDPISEHNRLYWYRQTLGQGPEFLTYFQNEAQLEKSRLLSDRFSAERPKGSFSTLEIQRTEQGDSAMYLCASSLRRQGVRNTEAFFGQGTRLTVV.

The chain links TRBV7-9 to TRBJ1-2; TRBD1 matches 7 bases. Trimming removed 5 bases from V and 12 bases from J; junction bases left unmatched: 6. The germline gives CDR1 SEHNR, CDR2 FQNEAQ (reference sequence). This CDR3 is 11 amino acids long. Written as DNA, the CDR3 is TGTGCCAGCAGCCGATTGACAGGGCACACCTTC. This gives the protein CASSRLTGHTF.

The V call is TRBV5-4, the J call TRBJ2-7; 9 nucleotides align to TRBD1. This CDR3 region has 14 residues. The trim removed 5 bases at V and 3 bases at J, leaving 6 bases unmatched. Per germline, CDR1 SGHNT and CDR2 YYREEE (reference sequence). The CDR3 loop is CASSEDRGVYEQYF. CDR3 in DNA: TGTGCCAGCAGTGAGGACAGGGGCGTCTACGAGCAGTACTTC.

The J gene is TRBJ1-1, the V gene TRBV14; D gene unclear. The germline V and J ends were trimmed by 1 base and 8 bases, with 11 bases remaining between them. The CDR3 has 13 amino acids. CDR1 and CDR2 from the germline V gene are SGHDN and FVKESK. CDR3 in amino acids: CASSQVPGREAFF. The CDR3 nucleotides read TGTGCCAGCAGCCAAGTCCCCGGCAGGGAAGCTTTCTTT.

A single count supports this clone. This chain uses TRBV7-8 with TRBJ1-5; D remains ambiguous. The CDR3 extends over 14 amino acids. V lost 0 bases and J lost 5, with 8 bases in between. From germline, CDR1 is SGHVS and CDR2 FQNEAQ. The CDR3 DNA is TGTGCCAGCAGCTTAGCCCAGGAAGATCAGCCCCAGCATTTT. Translating gives CASSLAQEDQPQHF. Based on the CDR3 plus reference TRBV7-8 and TRBJ1-5, the full variable domain is GAGVSQSPRYKVAKRGQDVALRCDPISGHVSLFWYQQALGQGPEFLTYFQNEAQLDKSGLPSDRFFAERPEGSVSTLKIQRTQQEDSAVYLCASSLAQEDQPQHFGDGTRLSIL.

The chain couples TRBV7-9 to TRBJ2-7, with 8 bases matching TRBD2. The V and J ends lost 5 bases and 3 bases, in that order; junction bases with no gene match: 6. CDR3 length: 14 residues. In germline, CDR1 is SEHNR, CDR2 FQNEAQ (reference sequence). The CDR3 sequence is CASSRGGLRYEQYF. CDR3 in DNA: TGTGCCAGCAGCCGCGGGGGGTTACGCTACGAGCAGTACTTC.

This clone was seen just once. CDR3 in amino acids: CASSQRGLSYEQYF. The DNA of the CDR3 is TGTGCCAGCAGTCAGAGGGGGCTCTCCTACGAGCAGTACTTC. The chain combines TRBV25-1 with TRBJ2-7; 7 bases fit TRBD1. Looked up from germline, CDR1 is MGHDK and CDR2 is SYGVNS. This CDR3 contains 14 residues. The V gene end was trimmed by 5 bases and the J gene end by 0 bases; junction bases not matched to a gene: 4.

V gene TRBV15 combines with J gene TRBJ2-2; possible D gene TRBD2, 6 bases. This CDR3 is built from 20 residues. Germline V CDR1 and CDR2: LNHNV, YYDKDF (reference sequence). V was clipped by 0 bases and J by 4 bases, with 24 bases between them. This chain's CDR3 is CATSRDQGIGGRQGTGELFF. In DNA form, the CDR3 reads TGTGCCACCAGCAGAGATCAGGGAATAGGTGGGAGGCAAGGCACCGGGGAGCTGTTTTTT.

The rearrangement joins TRBV30 to TRBJ2-7; 9 nucleotides agree with TRBD1. This CDR3 is 14 amino acids long. Germline CDR1 reads GTSNPN; CDR2 reads SVGIG (reference sequence). The ends lost 0 bases at V and 3 bases at J; junction bases unmatched: 3. CDR3: CAWSVGTGSYEQYF. CDR3 sequence (DNA): TGTGCCTGGAGTGTAGGGACAGGGAGCTACGAGCAGTACTTC.

This sequence joins TRBV1 and TRBJ2-3; the D call of TRBD2 is as the table states it, not checked on the DNA. TRBV1 is annotated as a pseudogene. CDR3 length equals 15 residues. CDR3 nucleotides: TGCACCAGCAGACGCCCCGGGGCGGGAGTAGATACGCAGTATTTT. Protein: CTSRRPGAGVDTQYF.

The chain couples TRBV29-1 to TRBJ1-6, with D perhaps matching TRBD1 (6 bases). V lost 7 bases and J 6 bases, leaving 16 bases between the germline ends. The V gene's germline CDR1 is SQVTM and CDR2 ANQGSEA. CDR3 length equals 14 residues. The CDR3 DNA reads as TGCAGCGCCCTGGAGGGGGGGCCTAATTCACCCCTCCACTTT. It codes for CSALEGGPNSPLHF.

The chain's CDR3 is CASSFSPDRAKGELFF. DNA for the CDR3: TGTGCCAGCAGCTTCAGCCCTGACAGGGCTAAAGGGGAGCTGTTTTTT. The genes are TRBV7-9 and TRBJ2-2; 7 bases agree with TRBD1. CDR3 length: 16 residues. Germline V CDR1 and CDR2: SEHNR, FQNEAQ (reference sequence). V was pared by 3 bases and J by 8 bases, with 12 bases of the junction left unmatched. Supplemented by reference TRBV7-9 and TRBJ2-2, the full variable domain reads DTGVSQNPRHKITKRGQNVTFRCDPISEHNRLYWYRQTLGQGPEFLTYFQNEAQLEKSRLLSDRFSAERPKGSFSTLEIQRTEQGDSAMYLCASSFSPDRAKGELFFGEGSRLTVL.

The rearrangement links TRBV27 to TRBJ1-6, with 8 bases lining up with TRBD1. Germline V CDR1 and CDR2: MNHEY, SMNVEV (reference sequence). V lost 6 bases and J lost 6; bases outside the gene matches: 10. This CDR3 is 16 amino acids long. CDR3 nucleotide sequence: TGTGCCAGCAGAGGGCTGGGACAGGCGAGTAATTCACCCCTCCACTTT. It encodes CASRGLGQASNSPLHF.

This rearrangement joins TRBV9 to TRBJ1-2, with TRBD1 matching 7 bases. Trimming removed 0 bases from V and 6 bases from J; junction bases left unmatched: 11. The CDR3 is 16 residues long. Germline V gene lookup returns CDR1 SGDLS and CDR2 YYNGEE. The CDR3 coding sequence is TGTGCCAGCAGCGTAGAGCCCCGGGACAGACTCAATGGCTACACCTTC. Amino acid sequence: CASSVEPRDRLNGYTF. The full variable domain, with the rest looked up from reference TRBV9 and TRBJ1-2, is DSGVTQTPKHLITATGQRVTLRCSPRSGDLSVYWYQQSLDQGLQFLIQYYNGEERAKGNILERFSAQQFPDLHSELNLSSLELGDSALYFCASSVEPRDRLNGYTFGSGTRLTVV.